The rows below give T cell receptor beta chains drawn from one sample of a study of beta chain features in type 1 diabetes. This table comes from immunoSEQ multiplex PCR, and its TCRdb copy is limited to in-frame clones, with some not included. The sample has 55,000 to 85,000 clones; almost 50% are singletons. The sequenced sample consisted of central memory CD4+ T cells from blood. These receptors all stem from a man aged 25 to 45 with type 1 diabetes. The CDR3 runs from the conserved cysteine through the conserved F or W. The order of the fields is CDR3 DNA, CDR3 protein, V gene, clone size, J gene, D gene. D genes are given only for firm matches. Expanded clones get a size class; other rows say once, few or many, or leave the size out.

cdr3_nt: TGCGCCAGCAGCCGGGACTCGGGGAACGAGCAGTACTTC
cdr3_aa: CASSRDSGNEQYF
v_call: TRBV5-1
clone_size: few
j_call: TRBJ2-7
d_call: .

cdr3_nt: TGTGCCAGCAGCCAAGGACAGGGAACTAATGAAAAACTGTTTTTT
cdr3_aa: CASSQGQGTNEKLFF
v_call: TRBV7-9
clone_size: .
j_call: TRBJ1-4
d_call: TRBD1

cdr3_nt: TGTGCCAGCAGCGCCCGACAGGGCCCTTCCACCTACGAGCAGTACTTC
cdr3_aa: CASSARQGPSTYEQYF
v_call: TRBV7-6
clone_size: .
j_call: TRBJ2-7
d_call: TRBD1

cdr3_nt: TGTGCCAGCAGTCAAAACCGGGACAGCTATGGCTACACCTTC
cdr3_aa: CASSQNRDSYGYTF
v_call: TRBV6-5
clone_size: .
j_call: TRBJ1-2
d_call: TRBD1

cdr3_nt: TGTGCCAGCAGCGATGGACAGTGGCCTGAAGCTTTCTTT
cdr3_aa: CASSDGQWPEAFF
v_call: TRBV13
clone_size: .
j_call: TRBJ1-1
d_call: .

cdr3_nt: TGTGCCAGCAGCATGGACAGGACAGGTGGAAACACCATATATTTT
cdr3_aa: CASSMDRTGGNTIYF
v_call: TRBV13
clone_size: few
j_call: TRBJ1-3
d_call: TRBD1

cdr3_nt: TGTGCCAGCAGCTTCCAGGGTTGCAATGAGCAGTTCTTC
cdr3_aa: CASSFQGCNEQFF
v_call: TRBV21-1
clone_size: few
j_call: TRBJ2-1
d_call: .

cdr3_nt: TGCGCCAGCAGCCAGGGACAGTTCTATGGCTACACCTTC
cdr3_aa: CASSQGQFYGYTF
v_call: TRBV4-1
clone_size: .
j_call: TRBJ1-2
d_call: TRBD1

cdr3_nt: TGTGCCAGCAGCCAAGATCCCATTGATTCGGGGAATGAAAAACTGTTTTTT
cdr3_aa: CASSQDPIDSGNEKLFF
v_call: TRBV4-2
clone_size: .
j_call: TRBJ1-4
d_call: .

cdr3_nt: TGTGCCAGCAGCTTAGGCCAGGGTCACGAAAAACTGTTTTTT
cdr3_aa: CASSLGQGHEKLFF
v_call: TRBV7-8
clone_size: few
j_call: TRBJ1-4
d_call: .

cdr3_nt: TGCGCCAGCAGCTTGGGGTCTCAGGCTAGCACAGATACGCAGTATTTT
cdr3_aa: CASSLGSQASTDTQYF
v_call: TRBV5-1
clone_size: .
j_call: TRBJ2-3
d_call: .

cdr3_nt: TGTGCCAGCAGCTCGTCGGGACAGGACTATACGAAGCAGTACTTC
cdr3_aa: CASSSSGQDYTKQYF
v_call: TRBV11-2
clone_size: few
j_call: TRBJ2-7
d_call: TRBD1

cdr3_nt: TGTGCCAGCAGTGACGCGGCGGGGGCTTCCTACGAGCAGTACTTC
cdr3_aa: CASSDAAGASYEQYF
v_call: TRBV2
clone_size: .
j_call: TRBJ2-7
d_call: .

cdr3_nt: TGTGCCAGTAGTATTACGGGTGAGCAGTTCTTC
cdr3_aa: CASSITGEQFF
v_call: TRBV19
clone_size: .
j_call: TRBJ2-1
d_call: .

cdr3_nt: TGTGCCAGCGGACCTTTTCGGACAATCTATGGCTACACCTTC
cdr3_aa: CASGPFRTIYGYTF
v_call: TRBV7-2
clone_size: .
j_call: TRBJ1-2
d_call: .

cdr3_nt: TGCGCCAGCAGCCCTACAGGGGGGAGCTCCTACGAGCAGTACTTC
cdr3_aa: CASSPTGGSSYEQYF
v_call: TRBV5-1
clone_size: .
j_call: TRBJ2-7
d_call: TRBD1

cdr3_nt: TGTGCCAGCAGACATTCCGGACGGGGGGATCAGCCCCAGCATTTT
cdr3_aa: CASRHSGRGDQPQHF
v_call: TRBV2
clone_size: few
j_call: TRBJ1-5
d_call: .

cdr3_nt: TGTGCCAGCAGTGTGACGGGGGAAGAGACCCAGTACTTC
cdr3_aa: CASSVTGEETQYF
v_call: TRBV6-5
clone_size: once
j_call: TRBJ2-5
d_call: .

cdr3_nt: TGTGCCAGCAGTTTGGGCGGGTACGAGCAGTACTTC
cdr3_aa: CASSLGGYEQYF
v_call: TRBV2
clone_size: few
j_call: TRBJ2-7
d_call: .

cdr3_nt: TGTGCCAGCAGCTTAGGGCAGTCCATTCACGAGCAGTACTTC
cdr3_aa: CASSLGQSIHEQYF
v_call: TRBV7-9
clone_size: few
j_call: TRBJ2-7
d_call: .

cdr3_nt: TGTGCCACCAGCAGAGGAGAGACAGCAAATCAGCCCCAGCATTTT
cdr3_aa: CATSRGETANQPQHF
v_call: TRBV15
clone_size: few
j_call: TRBJ1-5
d_call: .

cdr3_nt: TGTGCCAGCAGCCACCGGTCTTCTAGCACAGATACGCAGTATTTT
cdr3_aa: CASSHRSSSTDTQYF
v_call: TRBV7-2
clone_size: .
j_call: TRBJ2-3
d_call: .

cdr3_nt: TGTGCCAGTAGTCCCGGGACTTCCTACGAGCAGTACTTC
cdr3_aa: CASSPGTSYEQYF
v_call: TRBV19
clone_size: .
j_call: TRBJ2-7
d_call: .

cdr3_nt: TGTGCCAGCAGCCCCGATTTTGGAGACAGCCCCTCTGGAAACACCATATATTTT
cdr3_aa: CASSPDFGDSPSGNTIYF
v_call: TRBV21-1
clone_size: few
j_call: TRBJ1-3
d_call: .

cdr3_nt: TGCGCCAGCAGCTTGGTAGGCGGACTCAATCAGCCCCAGCATTTT
cdr3_aa: CASSLVGGLNQPQHF
v_call: TRBV5-1
clone_size: few
j_call: TRBJ1-5
d_call: .

cdr3_nt: TGTGCCAGCAAGTCTAGCGGGACCACAGATACGCAGTATTTT
cdr3_aa: CASKSSGTTDTQYF
v_call: TRBV25-1
clone_size: .
j_call: TRBJ2-3
d_call: TRBD2

cdr3_nt: TGTGCCAGCAGCTTAAATAGCGGGGGGACCCGGGCCCAGTACTTC
cdr3_aa: CASSLNSGGTRAQYF
v_call: TRBV7-2
clone_size: few
j_call: TRBJ2-5
d_call: TRBD2

cdr3_nt: TGTGCCAGTAGCCTAGGGGCGGGACTAGCGGGGGCCGATGGAGAGACCCAGTACTTC
cdr3_aa: CASSLGAGLAGADGETQYF
v_call: TRBV19
clone_size: few
j_call: TRBJ2-5
d_call: TRBD2

cdr3_nt: TGTGCCAGCAGTGGTCTAGCGGGGGGCCCCCAGTACTTC
cdr3_aa: CASSGLAGGPQYF
v_call: TRBV2
clone_size: .
j_call: TRBJ2-5
d_call: TRBD2

cdr3_nt: TGTGCCTGGCAACTAGCGGGGGTTGAAGAGCAGTTCTTC
cdr3_aa: CAWQLAGVEEQFF
v_call: TRBV30
clone_size: .
j_call: TRBJ2-1
d_call: TRBD2

cdr3_nt: TGCGCCAGCAGCTCACGACAGGGGCAGAACACTGAAGCTTTCTTT
cdr3_aa: CASSSRQGQNTEAFF
v_call: TRBV5-1
clone_size: .
j_call: TRBJ1-1
d_call: TRBD1

cdr3_nt: TGTGCCAGCAGTTCCGGGACAGTCTATGGCTACACCTTC
cdr3_aa: CASSSGTVYGYTF
v_call: TRBV28
clone_size: .
j_call: TRBJ1-2
d_call: TRBD1

cdr3_nt: TGCGCCAGCAGCCAAGTCAGGGAGGTTAGGAACACCGGGGAGCTGTTTTTT
cdr3_aa: CASSQVREVRNTGELFF
v_call: TRBV4-1
clone_size: few
j_call: TRBJ2-2
d_call: .

cdr3_nt: TGTGCCAGCCGGACAGGGAACGGAAACACCATATATTTT
cdr3_aa: CASRTGNGNTIYF
v_call: TRBV7-2
clone_size: .
j_call: TRBJ1-3
d_call: TRBD1

cdr3_nt: TGTGCCAGCAGGCCCATACTAGCCAAAAACATTCAGTACTTC
cdr3_aa: CASRPILAKNIQYF
v_call: TRBV6-5
clone_size: .
j_call: TRBJ2-4
d_call: .

cdr3_nt: TGTGCCAGCAGTGCCGGGACAGGGACCGGGGAGCTGTTTTTT
cdr3_aa: CASSAGTGTGELFF
v_call: TRBV2
clone_size: .
j_call: TRBJ2-2
d_call: TRBD1

cdr3_nt: TGCAGCGTTGGAGCGGGAGGGTGGAACACCGGGGAGCTGTTTTTT
cdr3_aa: CSVGAGGWNTGELFF
v_call: TRBV29-1
clone_size: medium-sized
j_call: TRBJ2-2
d_call: TRBD2

cdr3_nt: TGTGCCAGCAGCTTGGGTAATATTAGCCCAACCTCTGGGGCCAACGTCCTGACTTTC
cdr3_aa: CASSLGNISPTSGANVLTF
v_call: TRBV5-8
clone_size: .
j_call: TRBJ2-6
d_call: .

cdr3_nt: TGCAGCGTTGGAGGGGGAGTAGCGGGTAGCCAAGAGACCCAGTACTTC
cdr3_aa: CSVGGGVAGSQETQYF
v_call: TRBV29-1
clone_size: .
j_call: TRBJ2-5
d_call: .

cdr3_nt: TGTGCCAGCAGCGCACATTCGGGACAGGAACGAGAGACCCAGTACTTC
cdr3_aa: CASSAHSGQERETQYF
v_call: TRBV9
clone_size: .
j_call: TRBJ2-5
d_call: TRBD1

cdr3_nt: TGTGCCAGCAGCCCTCCGGGACAGGGAACAAACACCATATATTTT
cdr3_aa: CASSPPGQGTNTIYF
v_call: TRBV6-6
clone_size: .
j_call: TRBJ1-3
d_call: TRBD1

cdr3_nt: TGTGCCAGCTCACCTTCCCAGGGCACTGAAGCTTTCTTT
cdr3_aa: CASSPSQGTEAFF
v_call: TRBV18
clone_size: .
j_call: TRBJ1-1
d_call: .

cdr3_nt: TGTGCCAGCACTCCTTACGGAGGGCCCTACACAGATACGCAGTATTTT
cdr3_aa: CASTPYGGPYTDTQYF
v_call: TRBV27
clone_size: .
j_call: TRBJ2-3
d_call: .

cdr3_nt: TGTGCCAGCAGCAACCGGAGGGGGCCGATCCCCAATAGCAATCAGCCCCAGCATTTT
cdr3_aa: CASSNRRGPIPNSNQPQHF
v_call: TRBV9
clone_size: few
j_call: TRBJ1-5
d_call: TRBD1

cdr3_nt: TGTGCCAGCAGCTTACGTAGCGGGAGCCCAGATACGCAGTATTTT
cdr3_aa: CASSLRSGSPDTQYF
v_call: TRBV7-2
clone_size: once
j_call: TRBJ2-3
d_call: TRBD2

cdr3_nt: TGTGCCAGCAGCTTACAGGGACAGGGCAACGAGCAGTACTTC
cdr3_aa: CASSLQGQGNEQYF
v_call: TRBV7-2
clone_size: .
j_call: TRBJ2-7
d_call: TRBD1

cdr3_nt: TGCGCCAGCAGCTTGGGGAGGACGTTAGATGGGACAGATACGCAGTATTTT
cdr3_aa: CASSLGRTLDGTDTQYF
v_call: TRBV5-1
clone_size: .
j_call: TRBJ2-3
d_call: .

cdr3_nt: TGTGCCAGCAGCTTAACTACATACGAGCAGTACTTC
cdr3_aa: CASSLTTYEQYF
v_call: TRBV11-2
clone_size: once
j_call: TRBJ2-7
d_call: .